This T cell receptor (beta chain) emerged from a study of beta chain features in type 1 diabetes. The study reverse transcribed the entire isolated RNA, so it sequenced expressed TCRB transcripts. Clones were sequenced by immunoSEQ multiplex PCR, and TCRdb holds only the in-frame ones, with some missing. Of approximately 730,000 clones in the sample, roughly an eighth are singletons; the top ten hold 0.022%. This clone appeared a few times. What it binds is not known. Other DNA sequences in the same sample also yield this CDR3. Study-wide findings and caveats: Moderate yet significant TCRB CDR3 shortening was seen in Type 1 diabetes patients in all four CD4+ subsets.

Sorted CD4+ subsets: naive, central memory, regulatory, stem cell-like memory (CD45RO/CCR7/CD25/CD127/CD95/CD27 panel). All of the sorted populations showed purity greater than 98%. V was clipped by 3 bases and J by 2 bases, with 10 bases between them. Germline V lookup: CDR1 GTSNPN, CDR2 SVGIG (reference sequence). This CDR3 has 13 amino acids. The sequenced sample was naive CD4+ T cells from blood. V is TRBV30 and J is TRBJ1-1; D ambiguous. The receptor comes from a man aged 18-30 years with type 1 diabetes. For the CDR3, the DNA is TGTGCCTGGAGCCCCCTCCTAAACACTGAAGCTTTCTTT. Protein sequence: CAWSPLLNTEAFF.